These 22 T cell receptor beta chains originate from one sample sequenced in a study of cytomegalovirus exposure and HLA in healthy donors. It was with 60 Vbeta and 13 Jbeta primers that the PCR ran. TCRdb keeps only in-frame clones here, not all; method: immunoSEQ multiplex PCR. Here the sample spans approximately 150,000 clones, 65% to 80% being singletons. Input material: PBMCs. The source is a woman between 40 and 55 years old in good health and CMV-seropositive.

The chain is built from TRBV7-6 and TRBJ1-6; TRBD1 matches 7 bases. The trim removed 5 bases at V and 10 bases at J, leaving 8 bases unmatched. CDR3 length equals 14 residues. CDR1 SGHVS and CDR2 FNYEAQ come from the germline V gene. The CDR3 here is CASSTGVAGSPLHF. The CDR3 bases are TGTGCCAGCAGCACAGGGGTTGCTGGGTCACCCCTCCACTTT. Supplemented by reference TRBV7-6 and TRBJ1-6, the full variable domain reads GAGVSQSPRYKVTKRGQDVALRCDPISGHVSLYWYRQALGQGPEFLTYFNYEAQQDKSGLPNDRFSAERPEGSISTLTIQRTEQRDSAMYRCASSTGVAGSPLHFGNGTRLTVT.

This clone has just one count. The chain links TRBV4-2 to TRBJ1-1; a weak D match, TRBD1 (5 bases). The V end was cut by 1 base, the J end by 0 bases, with 12 bases between. Looked up from germline, CDR1 is LGHNA and CDR2 is YNFKEQ. This CDR3 contains 16 residues. The CDR3 bases are TGTGCCAGCAGCCAAGGGGGACTGCCAATGAACACTGAAGCTTTCTTT. It encodes CASSQGGLPMNTEAFF.

The chain carries TRBV7-3 and TRBJ2-3, with a possible D match to TRBD2 (6 bases). The CDR3 runs to 16 residues. In germline, CDR1 is SGHTA, CDR2 FQGTGA. V lost 2 bases and J lost 5, with 17 bases in between. The CDR3 DNA is TGTGCCAGCAGCTTAGTCGCGGGGTCCATGGGAGATACGCAGTATTTT. Amino acid sequence: CASSLVAGSMGDTQYF.

Of note for this clone: The sample holds other DNA sequences that translate to the same CDR3. The J gene is TRBJ2-7, the V gene TRBV5-1; 7 nucleotides line up with TRBD1. J lost 3 bases, V lost 0 bases, and 0 bases had no gene match. The V gene's germline CDR1 is SGHRS and CDR2 YFSETQ. The CDR3 extends over 13 amino acids. The CDR3 loop is CASSLGTGYEQYF. The CDR3 coding sequence is TGCGCCAGCAGCTTGGGGACAGGCTACGAGCAGTACTTC.

This rearrangement joins TRBV9 to TRBJ2-3; TRBD2 agrees at 7 bases. V was pared by 4 bases and J by 7 bases, with 3 bases of the junction left unmatched. CDR1 is SGDLS and CDR2 is YYNGEE in the germline V gene. There are 12 residues in the CDR3. The CDR3: CASSPGGNTQYF. Here the CDR3 DNA reads TGTGCCAGCAGCCCCGGGGGGAATACGCAGTATTTT.

The chain combines TRBV5-1 with TRBJ2-2; D remains unclear. CDR3 size: 13 residues. Trimming took 0 bases from V and 4 from J, leaving 4 bases between them. The germline gives CDR1 SGHRS, CDR2 YFSETQ. The CDR3 bases are TGCGCCAGCAGCTTGGTCGGCACCGGGGAGCTGTTTTTT. Translating it yields CASSLVGTGELFF.

The gene calls are TRBV19 and TRBJ1-1; D uncertain. Trimming cost V 7 bases and J 2 bases, with 14 bases left between them. This CDR3 has 14 amino acids. The V gene's germline CDR1 is LNHDA and CDR2 SQIVND (reference sequence). The CDR3 sequence is CASNPGRGNTEAFF. CDR3 coding DNA: TGTGCCAGTAATCCCGGGCGGGGAAACACTGAAGCTTTCTTT.

This chain joins TRBV30 and TRBJ2-7, with no clear D. CDR1 is GTSNPN, CDR2 SVGIG, per germline (reference sequence). This CDR3 comprises 11 residues. Trimming removed 0 bases from V and 7 bases from J, with 7 bases in between. The CDR3 sequence: CAWSVLVEQYF. The DNA for the CDR3 is TGTGCCTGGAGTGTACTGGTTGAGCAGTACTTC.

This clone has only one observation. J is TRBJ2-7 and V is TRBV5-1; 9 bases are a match to TRBD1. With V trimmed by 0 bases and J by 4 bases, 8 bases remained unmatched. The CDR3 sequence is 16 residues long. Germline-derived CDR1 and CDR2 are SGHRS and YFSETQ. The CDR3 region has the DNA TGCGCCAGCAGCTTGGATCCGGGACAGGGCGGGTACGAGCAGTACTTC. Its protein product is CASSLDPGQGGYEQYF.

This chain connects TRBV4-3 to TRBJ2-2, with TRBD1 matching 8 bases. CDR1 and CDR2 (germline): LGHNA, YSLEER. Trimming removed 0 bases from V and 2 bases from J; junction bases left unmatched: 8. The CDR3 contains 18 residues. As DNA, the CDR3 is TGCGCCAGCAGCCAAGATCATATCGGGACAGGCAACACCGGGGAGCTGTTTTTT. Protein sequence: CASSQDHIGTGNTGELFF.

This chain connects TRBV25-1 to TRBJ2-3; weak D call: TRBD1 (5 bases). Germline CDR1 and CDR2: MGHDK and SYGVNS. The CDR3 length is 13 residues. V was clipped by 4 bases and J by 7 bases, with 12 bases between them. The CDR3 loop is CASSVTTGYTQYF. The CDR3 bases are TGTGCCAGCAGTGTAACAACAGGCTATACGCAGTATTTT.

This clone has a single count. The chain combines TRBV7-9 with TRBJ1-2, with no clear D. Trimming stripped 1 base from V and 5 bases from J, with 11 bases between. CDR3 length: 14 amino acids. Germline V gives CDR1 SEHNR, CDR2 FQNEAQ (reference sequence). CDR3 residues: CASSLGGLKYGYTF. The CDR3 nucleotides read TGTGCCAGCAGCTTAGGAGGGTTGAAGTATGGCTACACCTTC.

The rearrangement uses TRBV30 and TRBJ1-3; D is undetermined. This CDR3 has 13 amino acids. Trimming removed 5 bases at V and 8 bases at J, with 16 bases between. Germline V gives CDR1 GTSNPN, CDR2 SVGIG (reference sequence). This chain's CDR3 is CAWERVALDTIYF. The CDR3 DNA is TGTGCCTGGGAACGGGTGGCCTTGGACACCATATATTTT.

This clone occurred once. One end of the junction does not line up with germline, which may come from a read error. The chain employs TRBV11-1 and TRBJ1-2; D unclear. Per the germline V gene, CDR1 is SGHAT and CDR2 is FQDESV (reference sequence). The CDR3 consists of 13 residues. The CDR3, as DNA: TGTGCCAGCGGCTTCTCGGCGGGTTTGGGCTACACCTTC. Residues: CASGFSAGLGYTF. Complete variable domain (other parts from reference TRBV11-1 and TRBJ1-2): EAEVAQSPRYKITEKSQAVAFWCDPISGHATLYWYRQILGQGPELLVQFQDESVVDDSQLPKDRFSAERLKGVDSTLKIQPAELGDSAMYLCASGFSAGLGYTFGSGTRLTVV.

This clone was seen more than once but under ten times. CDR3 in amino acids: CASNTRDRLNSEAFF. CDR3 in DNA: TGTGCCAGCAACACCAGGGACAGGCTTAACTCTGAAGCTTTCTTT. This chain uses TRBV6-6 with TRBJ1-1; TRBD1 agrees at 8 bases. CDR1 is MNHNY and CDR2 is SVGAGI in the germline V gene (reference sequence). Unmatched junction bases numbered 13, after V lost 7 bases and J lost 6 bases. CDR3 length: 15 amino acids.

The chain links TRBV30 to TRBJ1-2, with 7 bases matching TRBD1. This CDR3 has 16 amino acids. J gave up 1 base and V 3 bases, and 11 bases lay outside the gene matches. Germline CDR1 is GTSNPN and CDR2 is SVGIG (reference sequence). For the CDR3, the DNA is TGTGCCTGGAGAGACTACTCAGGGGACAGTAACTATGGCTACACCTTC. Its translation is CAWRDYSGDSNYGYTF.

The V and J genes are TRBV5-4 and TRBJ2-7; 8 bases are a match to TRBD2. CDR1 and CDR2 from the germline V gene are SGHNT and YYREEE (reference sequence). Trimming removed 2 bases from V and 3 bases from J; junction bases left unmatched: 4. The CDR3 runs to 14 residues. Here the CDR3 DNA reads TGTGCCAGCAGCTTACTAGCGGAGAGCTACGAGCAGTACTTC. Its translation is CASSLLAESYEQYF.

The V gene is TRBV7-8, the J gene TRBJ1-1; D may be TRBD1 (5 bases). V lost 6 bases and J lost 7, with 15 bases in between. The length of the CDR3 is 13 residues. Germline lookup yields CDR1 SGHVS and CDR2 FQNEAQ. The CDR3 reads CASRLGGMYEAFF. The CDR3 DNA sequence: TGTGCCAGCAGGCTGGGGGGAATGTATGAAGCTTTCTTT.

This clone was seen only once. The V gene is TRBV28, the J gene TRBJ1-2, with 9 positions matching TRBD1. The V and J ends lost 6 bases and 8 bases, in that order; junction bases with no gene match: 10. CDR1 is MDHEN, CDR2 SYDVKM, per germline. CDR3 length: 14 amino acids. Here the CDR3 DNA reads TGTGCCAGCAGAATACCCGGGACAGGGTGGGGCTACACCTTC. It encodes CASRIPGTGWGYTF.

The chain uses TRBV6-4 and TRBJ2-1; 7 bases are shared with TRBD1. In germline, CDR1 is MRHNA, CDR2 SNTAGT. The CDR3 has 14 amino acids. Trimming took 3 bases from V and 13 from J; bases not matched to a gene: 12. CDR3 bases: TGTGCCAGCAGTGAGGAAGGACAGGCCTACAAACAGTTCTTC. This codes for CASSEEGQAYKQFF.

The chain recombines TRBV2 with TRBJ1-4, with D possibly TRBD1 on 5 matching bases. Trimming left V 7 bases short and J 8 bases short, with 14 bases between. The CDR3 is 13 amino acids. The germline gives CDR1 SNHLY, CDR2 FYNNEI. CDR3 residues: CASMAGGGEKLFF. CDR3 DNA: TGTGCCAGCATGGCAGGCGGGGGGGAAAAACTGTTTTTT.

The rearrangement uses TRBV4-1 and TRBJ1-2; 7 bases agree with TRBD1. CDR1 is MGHRA and CDR2 is YSYEKL in the germline V gene. This CDR3 is 13 amino acids long. V shed 1 base and J 8 bases; nucleotides not matched to a gene: 4. CDR3 protein: CASSQGTGVGYTF. CDR3 nucleotides: TGCGCCAGCAGCCAAGGAACAGGGGTGGGCTACACCTTC.